Each of the 32 T cell receptor beta chains below was sequenced from the same sample in a study of blood T cell repertoires in COVID-19. Using immunoSEQ multiplex PCR, the repertoire was profiled, and TCRdb retains in-frame clones only, with some absent. The table shows approximately 380,000 clones, with more than 85% occurring only once. The sample was PBMCs or T cells enriched from blood (not recorded which). The receptors originated from a woman between 40 and 55 years old who had been exposed to COVID-19.

The V and J genes are TRBV19 and TRBJ1-2, with D possibly matching TRBD1 (5 bases). This CDR3 comprises 12 residues. Trimming shortened V by 5 bases and J by 3 bases, and 7 bases separated the two germline ends. Germline CDR1 and CDR2: LNHDA and SQIVND (reference sequence). The CDR3 region has the DNA TGTGCCAGTAGTGGGGCCGACTATGGCTACACCTTC. This gives the protein CASSGADYGYTF.

The chain employs TRBV7-9 and TRBJ2-2; 12 nucleotides match TRBD2. V lost 6 bases and J lost 7; bases outside the gene matches: 9. The CDR3 spans 16 residues. Looked up from germline, CDR1 is SEHNR and CDR2 is FQNEAQ (reference sequence). CDR3 coding DNA: TGTGCCAGCAGTCCTCGACTAGCGGGAGTGAGCGGGGAGCTGTTTTTT. Translation: CASSPRLAGVSGELFF.

The chain couples TRBV6-5 to TRBJ2-3; D is possibly TRBD1 (5 bases). Between the trimmed V and J ends, which lost 2 bases and 3 bases, there was a span of 9 bases. This CDR3 has 14 residues. Germline lookup yields CDR1 MNHEY and CDR2 SVGAGI. CDR3 nucleotide sequence: TGTGCCAGCAGTTACACGGCAGGGACAGATACGCAGTATTTT. This sequence encodes CASSYTAGTDTQYF.

V and J are TRBV5-1 and TRBJ2-2; 11 bases align to TRBD2. The CDR3 totals 19 residues. Germline CDR1 SGHRS, CDR2 YFSETQ. With 2 bases clipped from V and 0 bases from J, the junction kept 9 bases outside the gene matches. DNA for the CDR3: TGCGCCAGCAGCTTATCAACCGGGACTAGCGGCGCGAACACCGGGGAGCTGTTTTTT. As protein: CASSLSTGTSGANTGELFF.

In this sample, this clone turned up once. This chain connects TRBV19 to TRBJ1-1; 10 positions agree with TRBD1. V trimming: 6 bases; J trimming: 2 bases; junction bases outside the gene matches: 12. CDR1 is LNHDA and CDR2 is SQIVND in the germline V gene (reference sequence). The CDR3 covers 17 residues. The CDR3 loop is CASSNADRGLDNTEAFF. The CDR3, as DNA: TGTGCCAGTAGCAACGCCGACAGGGGGCTGGATAACACTGAAGCTTTCTTT.

The rearrangement joins TRBV5-1 to TRBJ2-7, with 8 bases identical to TRBD2. This CDR3 is built from 14 residues. J lost 4 bases, V lost 1 base, and 4 bases had no gene match. From germline, CDR1 is SGHRS and CDR2 YFSETQ. In DNA form, the CDR3 reads TGCGCCAGCAGCTTGCTCCCTAGCGGGTACGAGCAGTACTTC. This gives the protein CASSLLPSGYEQYF.

This clone was detected only once. V and J are TRBV9 and TRBJ2-1, with TRBD2 identical over 8 bases. The CDR3 covers 15 residues. The trim removed 7 bases at V and 8 bases at J, leaving 14 bases unmatched. Germline assignment: CDR1 SGDLS and CDR2 YYNGEE. The CDR3 nucleotides read TGTGCCAGCTCCCCGGGGGGGTTGTGGAGCGATGAGCAGTTCTTC. As protein: CASSPGGLWSDEQFF.

The chain links TRBV6-5 to TRBJ2-2; 9 positions match TRBD2. Germline loops: CDR1 MNHEY, CDR2 SVGAGI. The length of the CDR3 is 14 residues. The V and J ends lost 8 bases and 2 bases, in that order; junction bases with no gene match: 3. The CDR3 DNA is TGTGCCAGCCGGACTAGCGCTAACACCGGGGAGCTGTTTTTT. Residues: CASRTSANTGELFF.

The chain employs TRBV27 and TRBJ2-7; the match to TRBD2 covers 7 bases. The V segment lost 8 bases and the J segment 4 bases; nucleotides outside the gene matches: 14. The CDR3 runs 15 residues. Per germline, CDR1 MNHEY and CDR2 SMNVEV (reference sequence). The CDR3 coding sequence is TGTGCCAGCCACCGTGGCGGGAGCGATAGTTACGAGCAGTACTTC. This sequence encodes CASHRGGSDSYEQYF.

The chain has TRBV6-2 or TRBV6-3 and TRBJ2-3; 16 nucleotides line up with TRBD2. Trimming at V came to 6 bases and at J to 6 bases, leaving 9 bases not matched to a gene. The CDR3 has 17 amino acids. CDR1 and CDR2 (germline): MNHEY, SVGEGT. CDR3 in DNA: TGTGCCAGCAGCCCTGGGACTAGCGGGGGGGCCGTGGATACGCAGTATTTT. Amino acids: CASSPGTSGGAVDTQYF.

The J gene is TRBJ1-3, the V gene TRBV12-5; 7 nucleotides align to TRBD1. Germline-derived CDR1 and CDR2 are LGHNT and FRNRAP. Germline trimming cut 3 bases from V and 2 bases from J; bases unmatched to any gene: 10. This CDR3 is built from 17 residues. The CDR3 DNA reads as TGTGCTAGTGGTTTTCGCATCGGGACAGCTCCTGGAAACACCATATATTTT. Translated, it gives CASGFRIGTAPGNTIYF.

V is TRBV5-1 and J is TRBJ1-6, with 10 bases lining up with TRBD1. Germline loops: CDR1 SGHRS, CDR2 YFSETQ. Trimming cost V 4 bases and J 9 bases; bases outside gene matches: 10. This CDR3 region has 16 residues. DNA of the CDR3: TGCGCCAGCAGCCGGGGACAGGGGACTCAAGGTTCACCCCTCCACTTT. Translation: CASSRGQGTQGSPLHF.

This rearrangement joins TRBV19 to TRBJ1-1; 9 bases align to TRBD1. The J segment lost 8 bases and the V segment lost 7 bases, leaving 5 bases of the junction unmatched. Germline V gives CDR1 LNHDA, CDR2 SQIVND (reference sequence). The CDR3 covers 12 residues. The CDR3 nucleotides read TGTGCCAGTATTCGGACAGGGGCCGAAGCTTTCTTT. This gives the protein CASIRTGAEAFF.

This chain uses TRBV19 with TRBJ1-4, with D unresolved. The V end was cut by 10 bases, the J end by 7 bases, with 16 bases between. The germline CDR1 and CDR2 sequences are LNHDA and SQIVND (reference sequence). CDR3 size: 13 residues. The CDR3 nucleotides read TGTGCCACTGCGAGTGTATACGGTGAAAAACTGTTTTTT. Amino acid sequence: CATASVYGEKLFF.

The genes are TRBV4-3 and TRBJ2-1; D possibly corresponds to TRBD2 (5 bases). CDR1 and CDR2 (germline): LGHNA, YSLEER. The CDR3 length is 16 residues. Trimming cost V 1 base and J 7 bases, with 17 bases left between them. The DNA of the CDR3 is TGCGCCAGCAGCCAAGCCCTCGGGCTAGCCTTAAATGAGCAGTTCTTC. Protein: CASSQALGLALNEQFF.

The chain joins TRBV30 to TRBJ1-2; TRBD1 matches 9 bases. Trimming took 4 bases from V and 8 from J; bases not matched to a gene: 8. The CDR3 runs 13 residues. Germline V gives CDR1 GTSNPN, CDR2 SVGIG (reference sequence). The CDR3 nucleotides read TGTGCCTGGAACCGGGACAGGGATACGGGCTACACCTTC. Encoded protein: CAWNRDRDTGYTF.

This clone was recorded once. V gene TRBV7-8 combines with J gene TRBJ2-6, with D tentatively TRBD1 (6 bases). Trimming stripped 5 bases from V and 0 bases from J, with 8 bases between. This CDR3 contains 15 residues. CDR1 and CDR2 from the germline V gene are SGHVS and FQNEAQ. The CDR3 protein is CASSPGVSGANVLTF. The CDR3 nucleotides are TGTGCCAGCAGCCCAGGGGTCTCTGGGGCCAACGTCCTGACTTTC.

The genes are TRBV3-1 (or the pseudogene TRBV3-2) and TRBJ2-7; TRBD2 matches at 14 bases. The CDR3 is 15 residues long. Germline V gene lookup returns CDR1 LGHDT and CDR2 YNNKEL (reference sequence). The ends lost 4 bases at V and 7 bases at J; junction bases unmatched: 6. CDR3 sequence (DNA): TGTGCCAGCAGCCCGGGACTAGCGGGAGTAGGGGAGCAGTACTTC. Translated: CASSPGLAGVGEQYF.

The chain is built from TRBV12-3 or TRBV12-4 and TRBJ2-2; 7 bases align to TRBD1. CDR3 length equals 13 residues. This CDR3 is CGGGLQNTGELFF. For the CDR3, the DNA is TGTGGAGGGGGCCTCCAGAACACCGGGGAGCTGTTTTTT.

This chain links TRBV6-5 with TRBJ2-1; 9 positions match TRBD2. The V segment lost 6 bases and the J segment 4 bases; nucleotides outside the gene matches: 4. CDR3 length equals 14 residues. The germline V gene has CDR1 MNHEY and CDR2 SVGAGI. In DNA form, the CDR3 reads TGTGCCAGCAGGGGAGCGGGGGGATACAATGAGCAGTTCTTC. Residues: CASRGAGGYNEQFF.

V gene TRBV7-3 combines with J gene TRBJ1-2; weak D call: TRBD1 (5 bases). Trimming cost V 1 base and J 3 bases, with 12 bases left between them. The CDR3 is made up of 15 amino acids. Germline V gives CDR1 SGHTA, CDR2 FQGTGA. Written as DNA, the CDR3 is TGTGCCAGCAGCTTAAGGGGGGGACTTGACTATGGCTACACCTTC. Protein sequence: CASSLRGGLDYGYTF. The full variable domain, in which reference TRBV7-3 and TRBJ1-2 provide the parts outside the CDR3, is GAGVSQTPSNKVTEKGKYVELRCDPISGHTALYWYRQSLGQGPEFLIYFQGTGAADDSGLPNDRFFAVRPEGSVSTLKIQRTERGDSAVYLCASSLRGGLDYGYTFGSGTRLTVV.

In this sample, this clone turned up once. The chain employs TRBV29-1 and TRBJ2-5, with 11 bases aligning to TRBD1. J was trimmed by 5 bases and V by 8 bases; bases with no gene match: 13. The CDR3 extends over 15 amino acids. Germline CDR1 reads SQVTM; CDR2 reads ANQGSEA. The CDR3 reads CSLNSGTGGLETQYF. In DNA, the CDR3 is TGCAGCCTCAACTCCGGGACAGGGGGGTTGGAGACCCAGTACTTC.

This chain links TRBV24-1 with TRBJ1-5; tentative D call: TRBD1 (5 bases). From germline, CDR1 is KGHDR and CDR2 SFDVKD. The V gene lost 7 bases and the J gene lost 2 bases, with 8 bases spanning the gap. The CDR3 spans 13 residues. Here the CDR3 DNA reads TGTGCCACCAGCAGGGATGGCAATCAGCCCCAGCATTTT. This codes for CATSRDGNQPQHF.

This clone was recorded only once. The chain combines TRBV7-9 with TRBJ1-1; perhaps TRBD1 as D (5 bases). There are 17 residues in the CDR3. With 5 bases removed from V and 5 bases from J, the gap between germline ends came to 24 bases. Germline loops: CDR1 SEHNR, CDR2 FQNEAQ (reference sequence). The chain's CDR3 is CASSPGGRGQGLTEAFF. DNA for the CDR3: TGTGCCAGCAGCCCTGGGGGGAGGGGCCAAGGACTGACTGAAGCTTTCTTT.

This clone came up once. The J gene is TRBJ1-1, the V gene TRBV24-1; unclear D gene. V gave up 9 bases and J gave up 0 bases, with 13 bases separating them. This CDR3 contains 14 residues. The germline V gene has CDR1 KGHDR and CDR2 SFDVKD. The CDR3 here is CATPGGLMNTEAFF. CDR3 nucleotide sequence: TGTGCCACCCCAGGCGGGCTTATGAACACTGAAGCTTTCTTT.

The CDR3 coding sequence is TGTGCCAGCAGCTTAGTCGCTAGCGGGGTTCCAGATACGCAGTATTTT. The encoded protein is CASSLVASGVPDTQYF. The chain is built from TRBV13 and TRBJ2-3; 9 bases agree with TRBD2. After removal of 1 base from V and 4 bases from J, the junction contained 6 bases not matched to a gene. CDR1 is PRHDT and CDR2 is FYEKMQ in the germline V gene (reference sequence). This CDR3 is built from 16 residues.

The CDR3 DNA sequence: TGTGCCAGTAGTATCCGGGACAGCCGTTACTATGGCTACACCTTC. Its protein is CASSIRDSRYYGYTF. V and J are TRBV19 and TRBJ1-2; 7 nucleotides agree with TRBD1. Germline CDR1 LNHDA, CDR2 SQIVND (reference sequence). The V and J ends lost 3 bases and 3 bases, in that order; junction bases with no gene match: 7. The CDR3 runs to 15 residues.

J is TRBJ2-1 and V is TRBV19, with no clear D. CDR3 length: 16 residues. Germline lookup yields CDR1 LNHDA and CDR2 SQIVND (reference sequence). Trimming stripped 5 bases from V and 4 bases from J, with 18 bases between. CDR3 sequence reads: CASSRDFLGPYNEQFF. In DNA form, the CDR3 reads TGTGCCAGTAGTCGAGACTTTTTGGGTCCATACAATGAGCAGTTCTTC.

The chain recombines TRBV6-5 with TRBJ1-5, with 7 bases fitting TRBD1. This CDR3 comprises 15 residues. Trimming removed 2 bases from V and 7 bases from J; junction bases left unmatched: 8. Germline V lookup: CDR1 MNHEY, CDR2 SVGAGI. The CDR3 DNA sequence: TGTGCCAGCAGTTACGCGGCCCAGGGGGGACAGCCCCAGCATTTT. This codes for CASSYAAQGGQPQHF.

CDR3 in amino acids: CASSRTTNTEAFF. The CDR3, as DNA: TGTGCCAGCAGCCGAACAACGAACACTGAAGCTTTCTTT. The V gene is TRBV11-3, the J gene TRBJ1-1, with D uncertain. The CDR3 runs 13 residues. Germline V CDR1 and CDR2: SGHNT, YENEEA. V was shortened by 5 bases and J by 1 base, with 8 bases between the two germline ends. Full variable domain (remainder filled in from reference TRBV11-3 and TRBJ1-1): EAGVVQSPRYKIIEKKQPVAFWCNPISGHNTLYWYLQNLGQGPELLIRYENEEAVDDSQLPKDRFSAERLKGVDSTLKIQPAELGDSAVYLCASSRTTNTEAFFGQGTRLTVV.

The CDR3 sequence is CASSTDRAREQFF. In DNA form, the CDR3 reads TGTGCCAGTAGTACTGACAGGGCTAGAGAGCAGTTCTTC. The genes are TRBV19 and TRBJ2-1, with 7 nucleotides matching TRBD1. There are 13 residues in the CDR3. Trimming at V came to 4 bases and at J to 10 bases, leaving 7 bases not matched to a gene. Germline V gives CDR1 LNHDA, CDR2 SQIVND (reference sequence).

This clone was picked up a small number of times. The V gene is TRBV7-2, the J gene TRBJ1-1; D perhaps matches TRBD1 (6 bases). The CDR3 spans 13 residues. Trimming pared 5 bases from V and 5 bases from J, leaving 12 bases between. CDR1 is SGHTA and CDR2 is FQGNSA in the germline V gene. The CDR3 sequence: CASSEGGTTEAFF. CDR3 DNA sequence: TGTGCCAGCAGCGAGGGAGGGACAACTGAAGCTTTCTTT.